The rows below give T cell receptor beta chains drawn from one sample of a study of T-cell memory formation after mild COVID-19. TCRdb called the 5' RACE reads again in MiXCR, with one record for every CDR3 protein. Counted here are 270,000 or so distinct CDR3 sequences, 15% to 20% occurring once; the ten biggest clones make up 20% to 25%. Sequenced sample: PBMCs or a T cell subset sorted from them (not recorded which). The receptors derive from a man aged 18 to 29 who had mild COVID-19 (a few samples of this study predate the infection). Cell type and time point are not known. The conserved cysteine and the conserved F or W are not part of the CDR3 here.

CDR3aa	j_gene	v_gene
ASSSTQGGPRDEQF	TRBJ2-1	TRBV7-2
ASSLYGSGNTIY	TRBJ1-3	TRBV12-3/TRBV12-4
ASSRGGSYNEQF	TRBJ2-1	TRBV7-3
ASRLAGSRDEQY	TRBJ2-7	TRBV7-2
ASSLADSGTEAF	TRBJ1-1	TRBV5-1
ASRAAGSYNEQF	TRBJ2-1	TRBV3-1
ASSLDSNSPLH	TRBJ1-6	TRBV7-3
ASRQDTDTQY	TRBJ2-3	TRBV6-1
ASSLAYLATNEKLF	TRBJ1-4	TRBV7-9
ASSFSPSGTGYNEQF	TRBJ2-1	TRBV7-3
ATSDPRRGNNEQF	TRBJ2-1	TRBV24-1
ASSARLAGTYEQY	TRBJ2-7	TRBV6-2/TRBV6-3
ASSSPTVGFGDTQY	TRBJ2-3	TRBV7-2
ASSPGPDTQY	TRBJ2-3	TRBV5-1
SARASGDWDTQY	TRBJ2-3	TRBV20-1
ASSTRTGAPANMF	TRBJ1-4	TRBV6-5
ASSLEAGGGNTIY	TRBJ1-3	TRBV5-1
ASSDRGDYNEQF	TRBJ2-1	TRBV6-4
SVVGQYQNYGYT	TRBJ1-2	TRBV29-1
SARDPAGASYNEQF	TRBJ2-1	TRBV20-1
SARGTRDRYNEQF	TRBJ2-1	TRBV20-1
ASSFRTGDIAGAFYEQY	TRBJ2-7	TRBV6-1
ASSRKRLAGSSTDTQY	TRBJ2-3	TRBV11-2
ASSPGGAWETQY	TRBJ2-5	TRBV7-9
ASKRTGTGLYEQY	TRBJ2-7	TRBV2
ASGLGAGEQF	TRBJ2-1	TRBV7-9